These 30 T cell receptor beta chains were sequenced from one sample in a study of beta chain features in type 1 diabetes. No antigens are known for them. Expressed TCRB transcripts got sequenced, as all isolated RNA was reverse transcribed. Sequencing used immunoSEQ multiplex PCR; TCRdb keeps in-frame clones, though not all of them. This table holds 300,000 to 450,000 clones, 8.5% to 10% found once. General study findings and limits: TCRB CDR3s from Type 1 diabetes patients were moderately but significantly shorter in all four CD4+ subsets.

The sequenced sample was central memory CD4+ T cells from blood. These receptor sequences come from a man younger than 45 with type 1 diabetes.

This clone was found a few times. The chain has TRBV7-7 and TRBJ2-5, with D perhaps TRBD1 or TRBD2 (6 bases each). CDR3 length: 15 amino acids. The germline V and J ends were trimmed by 5 bases and 3 bases, with 16 bases remaining between them. Germline V gene sequence: CDR1 SSHAT, CDR2 FNYEAQ (reference sequence). CDR3 DNA: TGTGCCAGCAGCCCTATTGGGGGGCTAGAAGAGACCCAGTACTTC. It is translated as CASSPIGGLEETQYF.

To note about this clone: This may arise from a read error, as a much more abundant clone is one base away. This chain links TRBV10-3 with TRBJ2-3; D perhaps matches TRBD2 (6 bases). Trimming pared 6 bases from V and 7 bases from J, leaving 17 bases between. The germline CDR1 and CDR2 sequences are ENHRY and SYGVKD. The CDR3 consists of 14 residues. This chain's CDR3 is CAISGGTPTNTQYF. CDR3 in DNA: TGTGCCATCAGCGGCGGGACCCCCACGAATACGCAGTATTTT.

This clone showed up just a few times. The rearrangement links TRBV18 to TRBJ2-7; 11 bases line up with TRBD1. The CDR3 has 15 residues. Germline-derived CDR1 and CDR2 are KGHSH and LQKENI. V dropped 3 bases and J dropped 7; count of bases not matched to a gene: 8. Here the CDR3 reads CASSPAGQGAGEQYF. The CDR3 DNA reads TGTGCCAGCTCACCGGCAGGACAGGGGGCTGGGGAGCAGTACTTC.

This clone was counted many times. V gene TRBV4-2 combines with J gene TRBJ2-2; D ambiguous. This CDR3 has 17 residues. Trimming stripped 0 bases from V and 7 bases from J, with 18 bases between. Germline loops: CDR1 LGHNA, CDR2 YNFKEQ. CDR3: CASSQDYSTLERGELFF. The DNA for the CDR3 is TGTGCCAGCAGCCAAGACTACAGTACCCTCGAGCGCGGGGAGCTGTTTTTT.

This clone showed up just a few times. The chain uses TRBV15 and TRBJ2-5; D remains ambiguous. The CDR3 covers 12 residues. Per germline, CDR1 LNHNV and CDR2 YYDKDF (reference sequence). The V end lost 3 bases, the J end lost 5 bases, and 7 bases lay between the germline ends. CDR3 protein: CATSSEGETQYF. CDR3 nucleotides: TGTGCCACCAGCAGCGAAGGGGAGACCCAGTACTTC.

Only a few counts were recorded for this clone. This sequence joins TRBV6-6 and TRBJ2-7; TRBD2 agrees at 10 bases. J gave up 4 bases and V 7 bases, and 10 bases lay outside the gene matches. The CDR3 has 15 amino acids. Germline CDR1 is MNHNY and CDR2 is SVGAGI (reference sequence). Here the CDR3 DNA reads TGTGCCAGCATGGACTCCGGGACTAGCGTTTACGAGCAGTACTTC. This translates into CASMDSGTSVYEQYF.

This clone was detected many times. Other DNA sequences in the same sample also yield this CDR3. V usage is TRBV5-1 and J usage is TRBJ2-2; weak D call: TRBD1 (6 bases). CDR1 is SGHRS and CDR2 is YFSETQ in the germline V gene. Deletions cut 3 bases from V and 1 base from J, with 7 bases between. The CDR3 spans 14 residues. CDR3 DNA sequence: TGCGCCAGCAGCTCGGGACAGAACACCGGGGAGCTGTTTTTT. Protein product: CASSSGQNTGELFF.

V gene TRBV6-5 combines with J gene TRBJ1-3; D is undetermined. Looked up from germline, CDR1 is MNHEY and CDR2 is SVGAGI. The V end was cut by 6 bases, the J end by 0 bases, with 6 bases between. The CDR3 sequence is 13 residues long. CDR3 amino acids: CASSKASGNTIYF. CDR3 nucleotide sequence: TGTGCCAGCAGCAAGGCCTCTGGAAACACCATATATTTT.

The genes are TRBV12-5 and TRBJ2-5, with D unclear. CDR1 and CDR2 from the germline V gene are LGHNT and FRNRAP. V was shortened by 0 bases and J by 1 base, with 3 bases between the two germline ends. The CDR3 has 13 residues. CDR3 coding DNA: TGTGCTAGTGGTTTGGTCACCCAAGAGACCCAGTACTTC. Translated, it gives CASGLVTQETQYF.

V gene TRBV6-5 combines with J gene TRBJ2-1; 8 bases match TRBD2. The germline CDR1 and CDR2 sequences are MNHEY and SVGAGI. The J segment lost 8 bases and the V segment lost 5 bases, leaving 8 bases of the junction unmatched. The CDR3 loop spans 14 amino acids. CDR3 coding DNA: TGTGCCAGCAGTAGGGGACTAGAAACGGATGAGCAGTTCTTC. This translates into CASSRGLETDEQFF.

This chain links TRBV18 with TRBJ2-2; D gene unclear. The V and J ends lost 1 base and 6 bases respectively, with 12 bases between them. Germline V CDR1 and CDR2: KGHSH, LQKENI. The CDR3 length is 15 residues. CDR3 sequence: CASSPRIKDPGELFF. For the CDR3, the DNA is TGTGCCAGCTCACCACGAATTAAAGACCCCGGGGAGCTGTTTTTT.

In this sample, this clone turned up many times. The chain uses TRBV6-5 and TRBJ2-7; 12 bases match TRBD2. V shed 5 bases and J 12 bases; nucleotides not matched to a gene: 8. The CDR3 spans 13 residues. Germline V gene sequence: CDR1 MNHEY, CDR2 SVGAGI. The CDR3 nucleotides are TGTGCCAGCAGTCCGGGACTAGCGGGTTTCACGTACTTC. It translates to CASSPGLAGFTYF.

This clone was seen repeatedly, ten times or more. This chain links TRBV6-6 with TRBJ2-3; weak D call: TRBD2 (5 bases). This CDR3 spans 13 amino acids. V lost 4 bases and J lost 4, with 9 bases in between. CDR1 is MNHNY, CDR2 SVGAGI, per germline (reference sequence). CDR3 in amino acids: CASSLPLADTQYF. The CDR3 DNA sequence: TGTGCCAGCAGTTTACCACTAGCAGATACGCAGTATTTT.

This clone has more than one count but fewer than ten. The V call is TRBV9, the J call TRBJ1-4; maybe TRBD1 (6 bases). The CDR3 has 15 residues. Germline CDR1 is SGDLS and CDR2 is YYNGEE. The germline V and J ends were trimmed by 4 bases and 0 bases, with 10 bases remaining between them. This CDR3 is CASSLGATTNEKLFF. CDR3 bases: TGTGCCAGCAGCCTGGGGGCAACAACTAATGAAAAACTGTTTTTT.

This clone was seen a few times. The chain carries TRBV11-3 and TRBJ2-7; D perhaps matches TRBD2 (7 bases). Trimming left V 6 bases short and J 5 bases short, with 14 bases between. Germline V CDR1 and CDR2: SGHNT, YENEEA. CDR3 length: 13 amino acids. CDR3 nucleotide sequence: TGTGCCAGCAGTGTGGGGGGGCGAGACGAGCAGTACTTC. Translation: CASSVGGRDEQYF.

This clone has a handful of counts. Here the CDR3 reads CASSLAYGTAPNEQFF. The CDR3 nucleotides are TGCGCCAGCAGCTTGGCCTATGGGACAGCGCCCAATGAGCAGTTCTTC. The rearrangement uses TRBV5-1 and TRBJ2-1, with 7 bases fitting TRBD1. The junction had 9 bases not matched to a gene; V was cut back by 0 bases and J by 6 bases. Germline CDR1 SGHRS, CDR2 YFSETQ. CDR3 size: 16 residues.

This sequence joins TRBV11-2 and TRBJ1-1; 7 positions match TRBD1. This CDR3 has 14 residues. The germline gives CDR1 SGHAT, CDR2 FQNNGV. V lost 1 base to trimming and J lost 8 bases; unmatched junction nucleotides: 7. CDR3 DNA sequence: TGTGCCAGCAGCTTAGGTCCCGGGACAGAAGAAGCTTTCTTT. Its protein is CASSLGPGTEEAFF.

The V gene is TRBV28, the J gene TRBJ2-7; 8 bases line up with TRBD1. This CDR3 contains 14 residues. V gave up 2 bases and J gave up 4 bases; unmatched junction bases: 4. Germline CDR1 and CDR2: MDHEN and SYDVKM. This CDR3 reads CASSLQGAKYEQYF. As DNA, the CDR3 is TGTGCCAGCAGTTTACAGGGGGCTAAGTACGAGCAGTACTTC. The full variable domain, in which reference TRBV28 and TRBJ2-7 provide the parts outside the CDR3, is DVKVTQSSRYLVKRTGEKVFLECVQDMDHENMFWYRQDPGLGLRLIYFSYDVKMKEKGDIPEGYSVSREKKERFSLILESASTNQTSMYLCASSLQGAKYEQYFGPGTRLTVT.

This clone was counted at least ten times. The V call is TRBV11-2, the J call TRBJ2-1, with TRBD2 matching 10 bases. The CDR3 sequence is 14 residues long. Looked up from germline, CDR1 is SGHAT and CDR2 is FQNNGV. The ends lost 2 bases at V and 12 bases at J; junction bases unmatched: 7. The CDR3 nucleotides read TGTGCCAGCAGCTTAAGTCTAGCGGGGGCCACGCAGTTCTTC. Protein sequence: CASSLSLAGATQFF.

The CDR3 DNA reads as TGTGCCAGCAGCTTGACAGGGGGAATGGGCGAGCAGTACTTC. Its translation: CASSLTGGMGEQYF. The genes are TRBV5-6 and TRBJ2-7; 8 nucleotides match TRBD1. The CDR3 covers 14 residues. V lost 1 base, J lost 6 bases, and 6 bases stayed unmatched. CDR1 and CDR2 from the germline V gene are SGHDT and YYEEEE.

There are a few counts of this clone. The genes are TRBV30 and TRBJ1-1; weak D call: TRBD1 (5 bases). The V end lost 1 base, the J end lost 12 bases, and 12 bases lay between the germline ends. CDR3 length: 11 residues. Germline values: CDR1 GTSNPN, CDR2 SVGIG (reference sequence). The DNA of the CDR3 is TGTGCCTGGAGTGGAGGCAGGGAGACTTTCTTT. The encoded protein is CAWSGGRETFF.

J is TRBJ1-2 and V is TRBV10-3; a possible D gene is TRBD1 (5 bases). Looked up from germline, CDR1 is ENHRY and CDR2 is SYGVKD. This CDR3 spans 14 amino acids. V shed 6 bases and J shed 3 bases, with 14 bases lying between them. In nucleotides, the CDR3 is TGTGCCATCAGCGGGACGGGAACCTACTATGGCTACACCTTC. This translates into CAISGTGTYYGYTF.

The sample holds many counts of this clone. CDR3 in amino acids: CASSYSRDEQFF. The CDR3 nucleotides read TGTGCCAGCAGTTATTCCAGGGATGAGCAGTTCTTC. The V gene is TRBV7-2, the J gene TRBJ2-1, with a weak D call TRBD1 (5 bases). CDR3 length: 12 residues. CDR1 and CDR2 (germline): SGHTA, FQGNSA. Deletions cut 6 bases from V and 8 bases from J, with 11 bases between.

This clone was detected many times. The chain uses TRBV27 and TRBJ2-1; TRBD2 aligns across 14 bases. Germline trimming cut 6 bases from V and 4 bases from J; bases unmatched to any gene: 11. CDR1 and CDR2 from the germline V gene are MNHEY and SMNVEV (reference sequence). The CDR3 extends over 18 amino acids. CDR3 DNA sequence: TGTGCCAGCAGCAAGGGACTAGCGGGAGTTTTAGGGTACAATGAGCAGTTCTTC. This gives the protein CASSKGLAGVLGYNEQFF.

In its sample, this clone was seen a few times. The chain combines TRBV2 with TRBJ1-5; 11 bases map to TRBD1. The germline V gene has CDR1 SNHLY and CDR2 FYNNEI. The CDR3 is 16 residues long. With 5 bases clipped from V and 5 bases from J, the junction kept 8 bases outside the gene matches. CDR3 DNA sequence: TGTGCCAGCAGTCCAAGGACAGGGGGCACCGATCAGCCCCAGCATTTT. Translating it yields CASSPRTGGTDQPQHF.

The rearrangement uses TRBV5-1 and TRBJ2-7; tentatively, D is TRBD1 or TRBD2 (5 bases each). V lost 5 bases to trimming and J lost 2 bases, with 14 bases between them. The CDR3 runs to 14 residues. Germline CDR1 and CDR2: SGHRS and YFSETQ. CDR3 nucleotides: TGCGCCAGCAGTAAATGGGACCAGGCCTACGAGCAGTACTTC. This gives the protein CASSKWDQAYEQYF.

In this sample, this clone turned up a few times. The chain joins TRBV7-2 to TRBJ2-5; 14 bases fit TRBD2. This CDR3 is 17 amino acids long. The V segment lost 7 bases and the J segment 4 bases; nucleotides outside the gene matches: 11. Looked up from germline, CDR1 is SGHTA and CDR2 is FQGNSA. CDR3 nucleotides: TGTGCCAGCACCCCACCCCCAGGACTAGCGGGGGGAGAGACCCAGTACTTC. Protein sequence: CASTPPPGLAGGETQYF.

A few counts support this clone. A junction boundary mismatches the germline segment, possibly from a read error. This rearrangement joins TRBV10-3 to TRBJ2-1; TRBD2 is a possible D gene (6 bases). The length of the CDR3 is 14 residues. From germline, CDR1 is ENHRY and CDR2 SYGVKD. CDR3 sequence reads: CASSFGTGANEQFF. CDR3 bases: TGTGCCAGCAGTTTTGGGACTGGGGCGAATGAGCAGTTCTTC.

The chain employs TRBV7-9 and TRBJ2-3; D is unclear. In germline, CDR1 is SEHNR, CDR2 FQNEAQ (reference sequence). The CDR3 runs 16 residues. The V end was cut by 1 base, the J end by 2 bases, with 13 bases between. The CDR3 is CASSLGSRQNTDTQYF. The DNA for the CDR3 is TGTGCCAGCAGCTTAGGTAGTCGACAAAACACAGATACGCAGTATTTT.

This clone was seen a few times. The chain combines TRBV7-9 with TRBJ2-1, with TRBD1 matching over 8 bases. V trimming: 4 bases; J trimming: 1 base; junction bases outside the gene matches: 3. This CDR3 spans 15 amino acids. Germline CDR1 is SEHNR and CDR2 is FQNEAQ (reference sequence). CDR3 sequence: CASSSWTGSYNEQFF. CDR3 coding DNA: TGTGCCAGCAGCTCCTGGACAGGGTCCTACAATGAGCAGTTCTTC. The variable domain in full, completed from reference TRBV7-9 and TRBJ2-1, reads DTGVSQNPRHKITKRGQNVTFRCDPISEHNRLYWYRQTLGQGPEFLTYFQNEAQLEKSRLLSDRFSAERPKGSFSTLEIQRTEQGDSAMYLCASSSWTGSYNEQFFGPGTRLTVL.